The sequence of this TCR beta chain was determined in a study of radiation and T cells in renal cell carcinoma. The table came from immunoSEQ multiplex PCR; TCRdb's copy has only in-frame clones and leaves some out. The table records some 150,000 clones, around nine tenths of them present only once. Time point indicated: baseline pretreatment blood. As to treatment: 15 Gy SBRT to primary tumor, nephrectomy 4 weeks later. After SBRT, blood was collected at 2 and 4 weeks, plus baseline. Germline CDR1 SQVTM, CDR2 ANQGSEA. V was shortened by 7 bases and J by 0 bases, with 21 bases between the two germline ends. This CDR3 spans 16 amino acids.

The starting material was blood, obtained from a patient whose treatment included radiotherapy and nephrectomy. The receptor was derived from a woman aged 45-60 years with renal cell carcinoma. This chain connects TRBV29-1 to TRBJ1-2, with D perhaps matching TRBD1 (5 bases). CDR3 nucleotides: TGCAGCGCCCGAGGAGGGGTCGGAGAACCTAACTATGGCTACACCTTC. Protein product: CSARGGVGEPNYGYTF.